The present entry profiles one TCR beta chain with its context. What it binds is unknown. The PCR employed 60 Vbeta primers together with 13 Jbeta primers. Generated by immunoSEQ multiplex PCR, the TCRdb table keeps only in-frame clones and is missing some. The sample has approximately 120,000 clones, 73% seen once. This sample was taken from a study of cytomegalovirus exposure and HLA in healthy donors. Germline V lookup: CDR1 MGHRA, CDR2 YSYEKL. Trimming removed 0 bases at V and 8 bases at J, with 16 bases between. The length of the CDR3 is 15 residues. Study conclusions and caveats: Immune exposure data for these donors was limited to CMV serostatus.

The sequenced sample consisted of PBMCs. The sequence was collected from a man aged 35-49 years in good health and CMV-seronegative. The chain carries TRBV4-1 and TRBJ1-2, with D possibly matching TRBD1 (6 bases). The CDR3 protein is CASSQERGRGYGYTF. CDR3 coding DNA: TGCGCCAGCAGCCAAGAAAGGGGAAGGGGGTACGGCTACACCTTC.